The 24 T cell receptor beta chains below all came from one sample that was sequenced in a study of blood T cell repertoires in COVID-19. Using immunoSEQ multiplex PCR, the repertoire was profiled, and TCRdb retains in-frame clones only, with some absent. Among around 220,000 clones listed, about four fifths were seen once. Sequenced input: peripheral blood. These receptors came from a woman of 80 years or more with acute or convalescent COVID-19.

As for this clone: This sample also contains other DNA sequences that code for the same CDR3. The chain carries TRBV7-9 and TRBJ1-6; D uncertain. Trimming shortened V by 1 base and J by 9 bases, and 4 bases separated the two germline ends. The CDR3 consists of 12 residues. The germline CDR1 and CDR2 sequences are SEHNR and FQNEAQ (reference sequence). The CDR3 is CASSLDSSPLHF. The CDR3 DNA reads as TGTGCCAGCAGCTTAGATAGTTCACCCCTCCACTTT.

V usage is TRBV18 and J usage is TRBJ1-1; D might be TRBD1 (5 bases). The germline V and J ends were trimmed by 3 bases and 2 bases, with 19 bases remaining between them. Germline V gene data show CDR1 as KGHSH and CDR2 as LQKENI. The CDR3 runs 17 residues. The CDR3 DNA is TGTGCCAGCTCACCCGCAGGGTACCAGCCATCTAACACTGAAGCTTTCTTT. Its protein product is CASSPAGYQPSNTEAFF.

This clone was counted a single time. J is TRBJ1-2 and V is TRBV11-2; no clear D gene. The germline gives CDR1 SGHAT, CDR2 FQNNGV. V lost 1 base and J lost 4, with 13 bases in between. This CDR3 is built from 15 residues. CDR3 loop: CASSLGSPGSYGYTF. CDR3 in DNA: TGTGCCAGCAGCTTAGGCTCTCCGGGGAGCTATGGCTACACCTTC.

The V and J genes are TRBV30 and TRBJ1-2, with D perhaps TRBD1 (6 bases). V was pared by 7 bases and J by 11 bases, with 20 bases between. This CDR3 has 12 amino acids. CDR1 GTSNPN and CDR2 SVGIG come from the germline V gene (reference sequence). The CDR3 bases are TGTGCCTCCCTGTACAGGGCCCAGACATACACCTTC. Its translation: CASLYRAQTYTF.

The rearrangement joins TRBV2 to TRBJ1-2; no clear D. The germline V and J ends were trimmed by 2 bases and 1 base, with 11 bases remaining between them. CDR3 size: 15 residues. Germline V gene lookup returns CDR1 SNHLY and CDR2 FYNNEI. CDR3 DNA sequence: TGTGCCAGCAGTGAAAGTGTTGGACTTAACTATGGCTACACCTTC. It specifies CASSESVGLNYGYTF.

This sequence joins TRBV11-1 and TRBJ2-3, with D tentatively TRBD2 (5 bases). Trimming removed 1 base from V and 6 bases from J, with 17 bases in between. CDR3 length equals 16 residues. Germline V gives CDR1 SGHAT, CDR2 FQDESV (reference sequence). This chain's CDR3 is CASSLDRGRLGDTQYF. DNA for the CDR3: TGTGCCAGCAGCTTAGATCGGGGAAGGTTAGGGGATACGCAGTATTTT.

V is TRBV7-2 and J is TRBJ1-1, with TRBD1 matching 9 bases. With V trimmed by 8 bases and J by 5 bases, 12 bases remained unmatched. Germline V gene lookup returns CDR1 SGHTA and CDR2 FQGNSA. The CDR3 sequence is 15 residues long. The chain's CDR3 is CASGITGGAGTEAFF. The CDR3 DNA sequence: TGTGCCAGCGGCATTACAGGGGGCGCAGGGACTGAAGCTTTCTTT.

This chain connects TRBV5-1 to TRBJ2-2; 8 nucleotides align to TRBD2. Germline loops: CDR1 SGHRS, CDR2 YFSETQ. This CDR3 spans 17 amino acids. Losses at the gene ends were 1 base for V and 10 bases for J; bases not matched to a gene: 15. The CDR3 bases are TGCGCCAGCAGCTTGCCGCCAGCGGGGGACCCAATCGAGGAGCTGTTTTTT. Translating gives CASSLPPAGDPIEELFF.

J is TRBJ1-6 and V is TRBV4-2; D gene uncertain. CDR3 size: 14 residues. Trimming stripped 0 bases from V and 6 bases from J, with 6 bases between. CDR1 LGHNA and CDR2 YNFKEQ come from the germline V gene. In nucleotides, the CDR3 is TGTGCCAGCAGCCAAGAAATCGGTAATTCACCCCTCCACTTT. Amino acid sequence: CASSQEIGNSPLHF.

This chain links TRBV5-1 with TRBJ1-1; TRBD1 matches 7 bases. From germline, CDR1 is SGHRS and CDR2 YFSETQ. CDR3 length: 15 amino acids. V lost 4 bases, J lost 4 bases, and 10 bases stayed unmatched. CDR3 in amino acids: CASSRGTGVGTEAFF. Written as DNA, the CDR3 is TGCGCCAGCAGCAGGGGAACAGGGGTCGGCACTGAAGCTTTCTTT.

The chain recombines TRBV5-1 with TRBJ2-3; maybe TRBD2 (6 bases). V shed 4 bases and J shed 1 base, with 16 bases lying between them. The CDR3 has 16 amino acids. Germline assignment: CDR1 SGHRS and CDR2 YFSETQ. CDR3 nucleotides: TGCGCCAGCAGCCCGGACATCCCGGGGGGCACAGATACGCAGTATTTT. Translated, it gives CASSPDIPGGTDTQYF.

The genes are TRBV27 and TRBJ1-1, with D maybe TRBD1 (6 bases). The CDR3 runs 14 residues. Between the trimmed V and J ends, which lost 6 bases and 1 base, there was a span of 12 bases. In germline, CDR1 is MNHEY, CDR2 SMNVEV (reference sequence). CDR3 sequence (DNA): TGTGCCAGCAGAGACTGGACAGCGAACACTGAAGCTTTCTTT. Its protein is CASRDWTANTEAFF.

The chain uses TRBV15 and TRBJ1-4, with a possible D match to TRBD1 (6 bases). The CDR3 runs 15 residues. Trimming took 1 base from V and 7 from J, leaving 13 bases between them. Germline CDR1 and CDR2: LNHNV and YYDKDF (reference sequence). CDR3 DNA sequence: TGTGCCACCAGCAGAGGGGGGCGGGGGCTTGAAAAACTGTTTTTT. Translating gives CATSRGGRGLEKLFF.

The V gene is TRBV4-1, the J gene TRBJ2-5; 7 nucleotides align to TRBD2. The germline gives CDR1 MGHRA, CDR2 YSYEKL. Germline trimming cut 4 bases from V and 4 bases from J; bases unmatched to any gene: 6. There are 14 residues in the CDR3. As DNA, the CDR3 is TGCGCCAGCAGCCCCCGGGAGCGGGGAGAGACCCAGTACTTC. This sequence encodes CASSPRERGETQYF.

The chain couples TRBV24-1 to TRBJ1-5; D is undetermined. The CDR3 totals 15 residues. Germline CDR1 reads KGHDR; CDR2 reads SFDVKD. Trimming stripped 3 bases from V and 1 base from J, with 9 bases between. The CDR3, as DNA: TGTGCCACCAGTGATAATTCCAGGAGCAATCAGCCCCAGCATTTT. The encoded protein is CATSDNSRSNQPQHF.

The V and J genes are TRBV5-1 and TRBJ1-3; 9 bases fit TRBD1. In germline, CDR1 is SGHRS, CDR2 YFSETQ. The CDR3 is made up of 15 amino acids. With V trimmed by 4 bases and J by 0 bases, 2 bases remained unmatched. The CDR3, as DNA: TGCGCCAGCAGCAAGGACAGGGGCTCTGGAAACACCATATATTTT. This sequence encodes CASSKDRGSGNTIYF.

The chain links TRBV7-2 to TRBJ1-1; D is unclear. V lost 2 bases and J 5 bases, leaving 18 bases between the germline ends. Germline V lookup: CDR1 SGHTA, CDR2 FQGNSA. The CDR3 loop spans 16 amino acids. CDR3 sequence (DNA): TGTGCCAGCAGCTTACCCCGACCTTCCAGCAGGACTGAAGCTTTCTTT. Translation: CASSLPRPSSRTEAFF.

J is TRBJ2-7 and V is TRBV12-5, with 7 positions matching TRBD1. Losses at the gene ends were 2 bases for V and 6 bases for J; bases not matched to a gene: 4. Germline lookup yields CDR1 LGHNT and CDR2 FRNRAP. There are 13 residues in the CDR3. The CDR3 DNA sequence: TGTGCTAGTGGTTTGCCTTACAGGGGCGAGCAGTACTTC. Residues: CASGLPYRGEQYF.

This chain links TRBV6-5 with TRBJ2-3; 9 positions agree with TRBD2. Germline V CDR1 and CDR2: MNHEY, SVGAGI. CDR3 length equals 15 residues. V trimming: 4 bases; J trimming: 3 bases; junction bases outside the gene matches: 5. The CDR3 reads CASSLAGVLTDTQYF. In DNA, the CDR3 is TGTGCCAGCAGTTTAGCGGGAGTGTTAACAGATACGCAGTATTTT.

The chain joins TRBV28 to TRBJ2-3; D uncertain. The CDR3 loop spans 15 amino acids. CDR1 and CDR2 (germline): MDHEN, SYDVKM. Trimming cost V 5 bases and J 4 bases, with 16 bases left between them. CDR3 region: CASSAVRWRPDTQYF. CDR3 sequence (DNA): TGTGCCAGCAGTGCCGTCCGCTGGCGGCCAGATACGCAGTATTTT.

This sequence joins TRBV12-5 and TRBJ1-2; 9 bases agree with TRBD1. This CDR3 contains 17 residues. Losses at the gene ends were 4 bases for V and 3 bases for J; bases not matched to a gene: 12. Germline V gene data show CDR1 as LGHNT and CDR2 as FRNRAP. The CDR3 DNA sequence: TGTGCTAGTGGTTACGACAGGGGGGTTCCCCCTGACTATGGCTACACCTTC. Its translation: CASGYDRGVPPDYGYTF. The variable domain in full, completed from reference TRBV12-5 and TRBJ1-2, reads DARVTQTPRHKVTEMGQEVTMRCQPILGHNTVFWYRQTMMQGLELLAYFRNRAPLDDSGMPKDRFSAEMPDATLATLKIQPSEPRDSAVYFCASGYDRGVPPDYGYTFGSGTRLTVV.

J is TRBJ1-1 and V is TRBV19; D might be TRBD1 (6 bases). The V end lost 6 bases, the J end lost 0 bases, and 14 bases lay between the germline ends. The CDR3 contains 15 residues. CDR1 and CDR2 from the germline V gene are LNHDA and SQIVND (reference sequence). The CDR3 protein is CASRSGAGVNTEAFF. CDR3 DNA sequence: TGTGCCAGTAGATCCGGGGCAGGGGTGAACACTGAAGCTTTCTTT. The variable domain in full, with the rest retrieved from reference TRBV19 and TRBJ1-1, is DGGITQSPKYLFRKEGQNVTLSCEQNLNHDAMYWYRQDPGQGLRLIYYSQIVNDFQKGDIAEGYSVSREKKESFPLTVTSAQKNPTAFYLCASRSGAGVNTEAFFGQGTRLTVV.

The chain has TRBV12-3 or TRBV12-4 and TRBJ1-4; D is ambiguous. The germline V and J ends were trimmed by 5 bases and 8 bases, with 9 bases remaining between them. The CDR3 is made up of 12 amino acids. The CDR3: CASSLSVEKLFF. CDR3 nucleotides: TGTGCCAGCAGTCTATCGGTAGAAAAACTGTTTTTT.

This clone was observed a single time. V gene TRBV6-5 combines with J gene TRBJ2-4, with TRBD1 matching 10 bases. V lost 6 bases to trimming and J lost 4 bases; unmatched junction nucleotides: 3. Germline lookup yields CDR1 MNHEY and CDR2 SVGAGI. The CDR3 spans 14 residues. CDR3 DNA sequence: TGTGCCAGCAGCCTGGGACAGGGGAAAAACATTCAGTACTTC. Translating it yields CASSLGQGKNIQYF.